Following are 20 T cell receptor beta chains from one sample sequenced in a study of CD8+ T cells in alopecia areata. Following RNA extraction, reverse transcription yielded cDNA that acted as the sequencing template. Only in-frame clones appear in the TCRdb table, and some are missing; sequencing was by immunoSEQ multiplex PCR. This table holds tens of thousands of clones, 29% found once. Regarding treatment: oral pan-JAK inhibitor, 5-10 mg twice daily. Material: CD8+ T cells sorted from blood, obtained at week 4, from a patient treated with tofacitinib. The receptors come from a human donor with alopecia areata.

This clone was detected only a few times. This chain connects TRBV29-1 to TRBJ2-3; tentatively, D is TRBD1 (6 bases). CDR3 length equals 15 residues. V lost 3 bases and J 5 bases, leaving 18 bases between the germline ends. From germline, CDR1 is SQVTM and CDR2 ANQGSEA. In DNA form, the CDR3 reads TGCAGCGTTGAGGTTGGTCAGGGGTCGGTAGATACGCAGTATTTT. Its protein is CSVEVGQGSVDTQYF.

The CDR3: CSVAGYGPPETIYTF. The CDR3 coding sequence is TGCAGCGTCGCCGGGTATGGACCGCCCGAGACGATCTACACCTTC. The gene calls are TRBV29-1 and TRBJ1-2, with D unresolved. Germline CDR1 is SQVTM and CDR2 is ANQGSEA. Trimming took 6 bases from V and 10 from J, leaving 27 bases between them. The CDR3 length is 15 residues. Using reference TRBV29-1 and TRBJ1-2 for the parts outside the CDR3, the full variable domain is SAVISQKPSRDICQRGTSLTIQCQVDSQVTMMFWYRQQPGQSLTLIATANQGSEATYESGFVIDKFPISRPNLTFSTLTVSNMSPEDSSIYLCSVAGYGPPETIYTFGSGTRLTVV.

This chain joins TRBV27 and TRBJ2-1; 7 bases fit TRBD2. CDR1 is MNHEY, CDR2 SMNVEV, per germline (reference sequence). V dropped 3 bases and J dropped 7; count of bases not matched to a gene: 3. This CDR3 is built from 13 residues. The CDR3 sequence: CASSFGGGNEQFF. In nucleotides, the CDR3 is TGTGCCAGCAGTTTCGGGGGAGGGAATGAGCAGTTCTTC.

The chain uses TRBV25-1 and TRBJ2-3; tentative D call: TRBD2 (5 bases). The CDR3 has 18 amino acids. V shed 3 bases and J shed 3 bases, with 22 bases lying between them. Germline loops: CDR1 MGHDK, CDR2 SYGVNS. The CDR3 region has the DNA TGTGCCAGCAGTGACTTAGGACTCGTCCCGGTCGCAACAGATACGCAGTATTTT. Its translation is CASSDLGLVPVATDTQYF.

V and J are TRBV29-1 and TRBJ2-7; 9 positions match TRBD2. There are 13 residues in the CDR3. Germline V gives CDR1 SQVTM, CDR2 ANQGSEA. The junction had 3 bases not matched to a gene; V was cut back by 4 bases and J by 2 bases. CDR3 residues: CSVAAGGAYEQYF. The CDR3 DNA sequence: TGCAGCGTTGCGGCGGGAGGGGCCTACGAGCAGTACTTC.

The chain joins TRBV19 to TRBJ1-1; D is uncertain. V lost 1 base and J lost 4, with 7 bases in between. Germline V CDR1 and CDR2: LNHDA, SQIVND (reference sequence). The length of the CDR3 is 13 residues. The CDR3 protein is CASSIGPSTEAFF. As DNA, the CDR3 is TGTGCCAGTAGTATAGGCCCTTCCACTGAAGCTTTCTTT.

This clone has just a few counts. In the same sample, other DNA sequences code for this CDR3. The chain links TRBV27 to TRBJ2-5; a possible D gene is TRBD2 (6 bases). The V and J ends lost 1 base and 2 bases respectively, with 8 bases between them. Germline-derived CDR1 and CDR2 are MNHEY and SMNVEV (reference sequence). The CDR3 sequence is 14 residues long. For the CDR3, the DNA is TGTGCCAGCAGTTTATTGGGGGGACAAGAGACCCAGTACTTC. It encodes CASSLLGGQETQYF.

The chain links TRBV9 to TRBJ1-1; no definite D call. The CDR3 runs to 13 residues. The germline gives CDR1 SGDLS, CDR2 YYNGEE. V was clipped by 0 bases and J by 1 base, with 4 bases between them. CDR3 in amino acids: CASSVGKNTEAFF. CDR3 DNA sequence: TGTGCCAGCAGCGTAGGGAAGAACACTGAAGCTTTCTTT.

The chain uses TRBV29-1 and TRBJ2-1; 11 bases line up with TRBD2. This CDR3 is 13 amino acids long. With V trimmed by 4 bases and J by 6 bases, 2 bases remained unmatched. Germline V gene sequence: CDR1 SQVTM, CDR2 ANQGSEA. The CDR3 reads CSVGLAGPNEQFF. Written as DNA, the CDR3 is TGCAGCGTTGGACTAGCGGGACCCAATGAGCAGTTCTTC.

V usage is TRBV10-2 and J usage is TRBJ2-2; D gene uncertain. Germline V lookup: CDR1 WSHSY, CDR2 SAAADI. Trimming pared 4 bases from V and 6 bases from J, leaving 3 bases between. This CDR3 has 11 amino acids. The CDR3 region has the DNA TGCGCCAGCAGTGTCTCCGGGGAGCTGTTTTTT. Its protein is CASSVSGELFF.

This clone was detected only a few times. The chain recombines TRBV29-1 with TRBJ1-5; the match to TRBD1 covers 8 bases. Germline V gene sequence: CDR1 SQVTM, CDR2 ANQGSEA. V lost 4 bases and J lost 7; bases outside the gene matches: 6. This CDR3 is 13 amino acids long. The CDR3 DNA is TGCAGCGTTGGACAGGGGAGAGGACAGCCCCAGCATTTT. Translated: CSVGQGRGQPQHF.

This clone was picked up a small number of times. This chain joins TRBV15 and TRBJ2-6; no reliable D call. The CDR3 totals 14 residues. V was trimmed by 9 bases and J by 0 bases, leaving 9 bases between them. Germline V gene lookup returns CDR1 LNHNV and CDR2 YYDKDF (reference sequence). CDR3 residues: CATSANSGANVLTF. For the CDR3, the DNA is TGTGCCACAAGCGCCAACTCTGGGGCCAACGTCCTGACTTTC.

The CDR3 DNA reads as TGTGCCTGCGTCACAGATACGCAGTATTTT. Amino acid sequence: CACVTDTQYF. The rearrangement joins TRBV30 to TRBJ2-3; no definite D call. The CDR3 totals 10 residues. Germline V gene data show CDR1 as GTSNPN and CDR2 as SVGIG (reference sequence). V was trimmed by 6 bases and J by 2 bases, leaving 3 bases between them.

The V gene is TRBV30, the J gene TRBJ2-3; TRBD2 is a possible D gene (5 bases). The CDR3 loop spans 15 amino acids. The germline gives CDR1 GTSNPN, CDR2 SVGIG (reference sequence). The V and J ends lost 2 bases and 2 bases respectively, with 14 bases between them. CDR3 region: CAWSFTGIFTDTQYF. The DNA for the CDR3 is TGTGCCTGGAGTTTCACCGGGATCTTCACAGATACGCAGTATTTT.

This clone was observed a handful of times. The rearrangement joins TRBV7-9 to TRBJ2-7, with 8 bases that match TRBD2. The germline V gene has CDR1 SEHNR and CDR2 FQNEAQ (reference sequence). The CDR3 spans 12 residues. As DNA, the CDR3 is TGTGTGCTCCCGGGAGGGAGCCACGAGCAGTACTTC. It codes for CVLPGGSHEQYF.

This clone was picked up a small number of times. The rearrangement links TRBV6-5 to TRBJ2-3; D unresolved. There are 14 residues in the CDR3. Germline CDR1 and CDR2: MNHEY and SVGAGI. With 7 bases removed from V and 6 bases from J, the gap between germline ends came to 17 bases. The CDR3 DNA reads TGTGCCAGCAAGCCCCTCCAGAGCAAGGATACGCAGTATTTT. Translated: CASKPLQSKDTQYF.

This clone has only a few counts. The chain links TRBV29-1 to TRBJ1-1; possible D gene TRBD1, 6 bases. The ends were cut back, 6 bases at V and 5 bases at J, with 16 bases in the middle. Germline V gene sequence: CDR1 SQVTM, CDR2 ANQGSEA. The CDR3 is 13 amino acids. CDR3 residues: CSVWDTLGTEAFF. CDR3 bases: TGCAGCGTCTGGGACACCTTGGGGACTGAAGCTTTCTTT.

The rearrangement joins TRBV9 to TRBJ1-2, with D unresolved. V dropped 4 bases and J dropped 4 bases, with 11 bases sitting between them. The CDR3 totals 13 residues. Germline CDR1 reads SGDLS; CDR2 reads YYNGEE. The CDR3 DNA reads TGTGCCAGCAGCTCCAGCGACGGCTATGGCTACACCTTC. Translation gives CASSSSDGYGYTF.

The CDR3 DNA follows: TGTGCCAGCCCTGGCTACACCTTC. As protein: CASPGYTF. This sequence joins TRBV7-9 and TRBJ1-2; D remains unclear. V was cut by 8 bases and J by 7 bases, with 2 bases left in between. Germline V gene data show CDR1 as SEHNR and CDR2 as FQNEAQ (reference sequence). This CDR3 comprises 8 residues.

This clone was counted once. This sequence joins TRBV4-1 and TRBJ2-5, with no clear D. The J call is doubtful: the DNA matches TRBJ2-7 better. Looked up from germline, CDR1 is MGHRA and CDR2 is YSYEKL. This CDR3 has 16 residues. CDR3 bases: TGCGCCAGCAGCCAAGATCTGGGTACACTCCCCGGCGAGCAGTACTTC. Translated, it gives CASSQDLGTLPGEQYF.